The 16 T cell receptor beta chains below all came from one sample that was sequenced in a study of shared clonotypes between healthy human individuals. Sequencing was performed with immunoSEQ multiplex PCR; in TCRdb, only in-frame clones are kept and a portion is missing. This sample has some 79,000 clones; about 65% occur once, and the top ten carry over 50%. Material for sequencing was memory CD8+ T cells sorted from blood. Subset here: CD45RO+ cells pooled with CCR7-negative TemRA cells. These receptors all come from a man aged 25-45 years in good health.

The V and J genes are TRBV25-1 and TRBJ1-4; D is uncertain. V was pared by 7 bases and J by 8 bases, with 14 bases between. This CDR3 region has 13 residues. The germline CDR1 and CDR2 sequences are MGHDK and SYGVNS. CDR3 loop: CASNFGGGEKLFF. In DNA, the CDR3 is TGTGCCAGCAACTTCGGTGGAGGGGAAAAACTGTTTTTT. The complete variable domain, with remaining parts taken from reference TRBV25-1 and TRBJ1-4, reads EADIYQTPRYLVIGTGKKITLECSQTMGHDKMYWYQQDPGMELHLIHYSYGVNSTEKGDLSSESTVSRIRTEHFPLTLESARPSHTSQYLCASNFGGGEKLFFGSGTQLSVL.

CDR3 DNA sequence: TGCGCCAGCAGCTTGACGACAGGGGGCGCCTACACCGGGGAGCTGTTTTTT. Protein product: CASSLTTGGAYTGELFF. The chain employs TRBV5-1 and TRBJ2-2, with TRBD1 identical over 10 bases. Losses at the gene ends were 1 base for V and 3 bases for J; bases not matched to a gene: 6. Germline V gene lookup returns CDR1 SGHRS and CDR2 YFSETQ. CDR3 size: 17 residues.

The chain employs TRBV18 and TRBJ2-3, with D tentatively TRBD2 (6 bases). The CDR3 has 14 residues. V shed 3 bases and J shed 4 bases, with 11 bases lying between them. CDR1 and CDR2 from the germline V gene are KGHSH and LQKENI. The CDR3 DNA sequence: TGTGCCAGCTCACCTCAGACTAGACCAGATACGCAGTATTTT. Its translation is CASSPQTRPDTQYF. The whole variable domain, filled in from reference TRBV18 and TRBJ2-3, reads NAGVMQNPRHLVRRRGQEARLRCSPMKGHSHVYWYRQLPEEGLKFMVYLQKENIIDESGMPKERFSAEFPKEGPSILRIQQVVRGDSAAYFCASSPQTRPDTQYFGPGTRLTVL.

This clone has only a few counts. The gene calls are TRBV5-5 and TRBJ2-7; no definite D call. V was trimmed by 3 bases and J by 5 bases, leaving 6 bases between them. This CDR3 contains 11 residues. Looked up from germline, CDR1 is SGHKS and CDR2 is YYEKEE (reference sequence). The CDR3 DNA reads TGTGCCAGCAGCTCCCCAAACGAGCAGTACTTC. This gives the protein CASSSPNEQYF.

CDR3 nucleotide sequence: TGTGCCAGCAGCTTAGTTTGGGGCGGGAGCGGCTCCTACAATGAGCAGTTCTTC. Its protein is CASSLVWGGSGSYNEQFF. The J gene is TRBJ2-1, the V gene TRBV7-9, with 7 bases aligning to TRBD2. Germline V lookup: CDR1 SEHNR, CDR2 FQNEAQ (reference sequence). CDR3 length: 18 residues. With V trimmed by 1 base and J by 0 bases, 9 bases remained unmatched.

The rearrangement joins TRBV12-5 to TRBJ2-7; 9 bases line up with TRBD2. The germline V gene encodes CDR1 LGHNT and CDR2 FRNRAP. The CDR3 totals 15 residues. V gave up 2 bases and J gave up 6 bases; unmatched junction bases: 8. The CDR3 DNA reads TGTGCTAGTGGTTTGTGGCTAGCGGGACCCGTCGAGCAGTACTTC. It specifies CASGLWLAGPVEQYF.

The CDR3 sequence: CASSPIMQLDSRPGYTF. The CDR3 DNA reads as TGTGCCAGCTCACCGATAATGCAGTTGGACAGCCGTCCTGGCTACACCTTC. The chain combines TRBV18 with TRBJ1-2, with TRBD1 as a possible D gene (6 bases). Germline lookup yields CDR1 KGHSH and CDR2 LQKENI. V was clipped by 3 bases and J by 7 bases, with 24 bases between them. This CDR3 has 17 amino acids.

This clone showed up just a few times. The chain combines TRBV29-1 with TRBJ1-1; D remains ambiguous. Trimming left V 4 bases short and J 0 bases short, with 6 bases between. The CDR3 covers 12 residues. CDR1 SQVTM and CDR2 ANQGSEA come from the germline V gene. The CDR3 nucleotides read TGCAGCGTTGTTTACATGAACACTGAAGCTTTCTTT. Protein sequence: CSVVYMNTEAFF.

This clone was observed a single time. The chain recombines TRBV27 with TRBJ2-5; D unresolved. The CDR3 has 14 residues. CDR1 is MNHEY and CDR2 is SMNVEV in the germline V gene (reference sequence). V was trimmed by 6 bases and J by 2 bases, leaving 13 bases between them. The CDR3 region has the DNA TGTGCCAGCAGGCCTGCGGCAAATCAAGAGACCCAGTACTTC. It specifies CASRPAANQETQYF.

This clone was seen a single time. V gene TRBV2 combines with J gene TRBJ1-2; tentatively, D is TRBD1 (6 bases). The CDR3 is 17 residues long. The germline CDR1 and CDR2 sequences are SNHLY and FYNNEI. Trimming removed 10 bases at V and 2 bases at J, with 26 bases between. The CDR3 loop reads CAIEMRGGRVPNYGYTF. The CDR3 nucleotides are TGTGCCATCGAGATGCGCGGGGGGCGCGTGCCCAACTATGGCTACACCTTC.

The J gene is TRBJ2-7, the V gene TRBV5-6; D is possibly TRBD1 or TRBD2 (5 bases each). The V and J ends lost 2 bases and 5 bases respectively, with 11 bases between them. The CDR3 runs 13 residues. Per germline, CDR1 SGHDT and CDR2 YYEEEE. The CDR3 loop reads CASSLPGAHEQYF. The CDR3 bases are TGTGCCAGCAGCTTACCCGGGGCACACGAGCAGTACTTC.

The chain employs TRBV30 and TRBJ2-7, with 8 bases aligning to TRBD2. Trimming cost V 3 bases and J 2 bases; bases outside gene matches: 3. The CDR3 runs to 13 residues. Germline CDR1 is GTSNPN and CDR2 is SVGIG (reference sequence). CDR3: CAWRGLGAYEQYF. In DNA form, the CDR3 reads TGTGCCTGGAGGGGACTAGGTGCCTACGAGCAGTACTTC. The full variable domain, rest sourced from reference TRBV30 and TRBJ2-7, is SQTIHQWPATLVQPVGSPLSLECTVEGTSNPNLYWYRQAAGRGLQLLFYSVGIGQISSEVPQNLSASRPQDRQFILSSKKLLLSDSGFYLCAWRGLGAYEQYFGPGTRLTVT.

The chain couples TRBV15 to TRBJ2-1; 9 positions match TRBD2. Germline V gene lookup returns CDR1 LNHNV and CDR2 YYDKDF (reference sequence). V dropped 0 bases and J dropped 5; count of bases not matched to a gene: 2. This CDR3 is 15 amino acids long. CDR3 DNA sequence: TGTGCCACCAGCAGAGAGCCTAGCGGGAACAATGAGCAGTTCTTC. Its translation: CATSREPSGNNEQFF.

The rearrangement links TRBV19 to TRBJ2-2; D gene ambiguous. Germline assignment: CDR1 LNHDA and CDR2 SQIVND (reference sequence). CDR3 length equals 12 residues. Between the trimmed V and J ends, which lost 4 bases and 5 bases, there was a span of 5 bases. CDR3 sequence (DNA): TGTGCCAGTAGTAAGCAAACCGGGGAGCTGTTTTTT. Its protein product is CASSKQTGELFF.

The chain combines TRBV6-5 with TRBJ2-1; D not certain. V lost 6 bases and J 7 bases, leaving 16 bases between the germline ends. The germline V gene encodes CDR1 MNHEY and CDR2 SVGAGI. The CDR3 is made up of 14 amino acids. Here the CDR3 DNA reads TGTGCCAGCAGCCCCCACAGCCCGGAGAATGAGCAGTTCTTC. Amino acids: CASSPHSPENEQFF.

In this sample, this clone turned up a few times. This sequence joins TRBV6-5 and TRBJ1-1; no clear D. This CDR3 comprises 14 residues. The V end was cut by 7 bases, the J end by 0 bases, with 12 bases between. Germline values: CDR1 MNHEY, CDR2 SVGAGI. The chain's CDR3 is CASKGSLMNTEAFF. In DNA, the CDR3 is TGTGCCAGCAAAGGCTCCCTCATGAACACTGAAGCTTTCTTT.